The clone carrying this TCR beta chain has a count of ten or more. Its target is unknown. The authors prepared the TCRbeta library with unique molecular identifiers. TCRdb independently ran MiXCR on the PCR reads; one entry per CDR3 protein. The table has about 130,000 distinct CDR3 sequences, about 9.5% seen once. This entry is derived from a study of T-cell reconstitution after alpha-beta-depleted transplantation in children. General study results and limits: Expanded graft clones numbering several hundred reportedly gave rise to alpha-beta T cells about two months after transplant. Surviving thymic progenitors and recipient T cells were the source of high TCRbeta diversity at day 60 in some patients. T-cell counts and diversity were attributed mostly to newly produced T cells one year after transplant.

Germline loops: CDR1 DFQATT, CDR2 SNEGSKA (reference sequence). The V gene end was trimmed by 3 bases and the J gene end by 6 bases; junction bases not matched to a gene: 9. The CDR3 length is 14 residues. The TCR originated in a girl in the first two years of life who had a stem cell transplant for combined immunodeficiency, so the T cells may come from the graft donor. The sample in question was PBMCs, mostly from graft donor cells, obtained 180 days after TCRalphabeta/CD19-depleted stem cell transplant. J is TRBJ2-3 and V is TRBV20-1; 7 bases match TRBD2. The CDR3 nucleotides read TGCAGTGCTAGCGTGGCGGGAGCTCCTGATACGCAGTATTTT. This codes for CSASVAGAPDTQYF.